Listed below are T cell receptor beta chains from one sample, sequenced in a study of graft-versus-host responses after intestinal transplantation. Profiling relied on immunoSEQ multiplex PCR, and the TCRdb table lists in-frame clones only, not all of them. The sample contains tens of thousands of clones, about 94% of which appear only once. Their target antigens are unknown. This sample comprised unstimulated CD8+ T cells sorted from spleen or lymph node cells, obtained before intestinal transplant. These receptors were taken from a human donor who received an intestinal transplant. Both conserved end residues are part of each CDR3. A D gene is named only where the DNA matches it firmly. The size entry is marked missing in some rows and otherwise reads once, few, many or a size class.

CDR3nt: TGCGCCAGCAGTTTAGCGGTCTCCTACAATGAGCAGTTCTTC
CDR3aa: CASSLAVSYNEQFF
d_gene: .
abundance: .
v_gene: TRBV10-2
j_gene: TRBJ2-1

CDR3nt: TGCGCCAGCAGCCGTTCCCGGCTAGCGGGAGGGCCTAGCGAGCAGTACTTC
CDR3aa: CASSRSRLAGGPSEQYF
d_gene: TRBD2
abundance: .
v_gene: TRBV4-1
j_gene: TRBJ2-7

CDR3nt: TGTGCCAGCAGTTTGGTGACCGGGGAGCTGTTTTTT
CDR3aa: CASSLVTGELFF
d_gene: .
abundance: .
v_gene: TRBV27
j_gene: TRBJ2-2

CDR3nt: TGTGCCAGCAGCGTAGTGGCGAGTGCCTCCTACAATGAGCAGTTCTTC
CDR3aa: CASSVVASASYNEQFF
d_gene: .
abundance: .
v_gene: TRBV9
j_gene: TRBJ2-1

CDR3nt: TGTGCCAGCAGCTCCAGCCAGGGGGCTAATGAAAAACTGTTTTTT
CDR3aa: CASSSSQGANEKLFF
d_gene: TRBD1
abundance: .
v_gene: TRBV7-9
j_gene: TRBJ1-4

CDR3nt: TGTGCCAGTAGTTTCCCTGCGGGACTCTCGAGTGTGGATACGCAGTATTTT
CDR3aa: CASSFPAGLSSVDTQYF
d_gene: .
abundance: .
v_gene: TRBV19
j_gene: TRBJ2-3

CDR3nt: TGTGCCAGCAGCTTAGTTTTTAGCGGGGAGGTGTACGAGCAGTACTTC
CDR3aa: CASSLVFSGEVYEQYF
d_gene: TRBD2
abundance: .
v_gene: TRBV11-2
j_gene: TRBJ2-7

CDR3nt: TGTGCCAGCAGCTTAGGCACTACGGGACCCACCGACTACGAGCAGTACTTC
CDR3aa: CASSLGTTGPTDYEQYF
d_gene: .
abundance: .
v_gene: TRBV11-2
j_gene: TRBJ2-7

CDR3nt: TGTGCCAGTAGTGTCGCCCGGGTAGAGAATGAAAAACTGTTTTTT
CDR3aa: CASSVARVENEKLFF
d_gene: .
abundance: .
v_gene: TRBV19
j_gene: TRBJ1-4

CDR3nt: TGTGCCAGCAGCGCCCGGGACAGAAATCAGCCCCAGCATTTT
CDR3aa: CASSARDRNQPQHF
d_gene: TRBD1
abundance: .
v_gene: TRBV9
j_gene: TRBJ1-5

CDR3nt: TGTGCCAGCAGTCAGATCGGGACTAGCGGGACCAATGAGCAGTTCTTC
CDR3aa: CASSQIGTSGTNEQFF
d_gene: TRBD2
abundance: .
v_gene: TRBV28
j_gene: TRBJ2-1

CDR3nt: TGTGCCAGCAGTTATGGGACTAGCGGAGACGAGCAGTACTTC
CDR3aa: CASSYGTSGDEQYF
d_gene: TRBD2
abundance: .
v_gene: TRBV6-6
j_gene: TRBJ2-7

CDR3nt: TGTGCCAGTAGTATCTCAGGGATCATATATTTT
CDR3aa: CASSISGIIYF
d_gene: .
abundance: .
v_gene: TRBV19
j_gene: TRBJ1-3

CDR3nt: TGCGCCAGCAGCCAAGAATCCGGACCTAACACTGAAGCTTTCTTT
CDR3aa: CASSQESGPNTEAFF
d_gene: .
abundance: .
v_gene: TRBV4-1
j_gene: TRBJ1-1

CDR3nt: TGCGCCAGCAGCACGCCGGGACTAGCGGGAGATACGCAGTATTTT
CDR3aa: CASSTPGLAGDTQYF
d_gene: TRBD2
abundance: .
v_gene: TRBV4-3
j_gene: TRBJ2-3

CDR3nt: TGTGCCACCCGGTGGGGCAGGGTAAAGTTCTTC
CDR3aa: CATRWGRVKFF
d_gene: .
abundance: .
v_gene: TRBV6-6
j_gene: TRBJ2-1

CDR3nt: TGTGCCAGCAGTTTAAGTGCCGCCGACACTGAAGCTTTCTTT
CDR3aa: CASSLSAADTEAFF
d_gene: .
abundance: .
v_gene: TRBV27
j_gene: TRBJ1-1

CDR3nt: TGTGCCAGCAGTGGGACTAGCGGGAGGAGGGACTACGAGCAGTACTTC
CDR3aa: CASSGTSGRRDYEQYF
d_gene: TRBD2
abundance: .
v_gene: TRBV2
j_gene: TRBJ2-7

CDR3nt: TGTGCCAGCAGTTTAGTTCTCGCCCTTAGCTCCTACGAGCAGTACTTC
CDR3aa: CASSLVLALSSYEQYF
d_gene: .
abundance: once
v_gene: TRBV27
j_gene: TRBJ2-7

CDR3nt: TGTGCCAGCAGTGAAGGGCCGGGGGTTTCTAACTATGGCTACACCTTC
CDR3aa: CASSEGPGVSNYGYTF
d_gene: .
abundance: .
v_gene: TRBV6-1
j_gene: TRBJ1-2

CDR3nt: TGTGCCAGCAGCTCCCCCGTGTTGTGGGGAAGTAGCAATCAGCCCCAGCATTTT
CDR3aa: CASSSPVLWGSSNQPQHF
d_gene: .
abundance: .
v_gene: TRBV11-3
j_gene: TRBJ1-5

CDR3nt: TGTGCCACCCGCCGGGACAGCTATCAGCCCCAGCATTTT
CDR3aa: CATRRDSYQPQHF
d_gene: TRBD1
abundance: .
v_gene: TRBV15
j_gene: TRBJ1-5

CDR3nt: TGTGCCAGCAGTGCCTCGCGTAGCAGCCCTAAGGGAGACAATGAGCAGTTCTTC
CDR3aa: CASSASRSSPKGDNEQFF
d_gene: .
abundance: once
v_gene: TRBV2
j_gene: TRBJ2-1

CDR3nt: TGTGCCTGGAGTGGGGGGGGCGAGCAGTACTTC
CDR3aa: CAWSGGGEQYF
d_gene: TRBD2
abundance: once
v_gene: TRBV30
j_gene: TRBJ2-7

CDR3nt: TGTGCCAGCAGTCCGGCAGCCACAAAAAACTATGGCTACACCTTC
CDR3aa: CASSPAATKNYGYTF
d_gene: .
abundance: .
v_gene: TRBV2
j_gene: TRBJ1-2

CDR3nt: TGTGCCAGCAGTTACACCGTTACGGACTCGTACGAGCAGTACTTC
CDR3aa: CASSYTVTDSYEQYF
d_gene: .
abundance: .
v_gene: TRBV6-6
j_gene: TRBJ2-7

CDR3nt: TGCGCCAGCAGCCACGGGGGATCTCACGAGCAGTACTTC
CDR3aa: CASSHGGSHEQYF
d_gene: .
abundance: .
v_gene: TRBV4-1
j_gene: TRBJ2-7